This TCR beta chain emerged from a study of blood T cell repertoires in COVID-19. Study-level background: Samples representing acute and convalescent COVID-19 were sourced from the United States, Italy and Spain. PBMCs, B-cell-depleted T cells, or T cells provided the cDNA or gDNA that made up the material.

The CDR3 runs to 11 residues. V dropped 8 bases and J dropped 4 bases, with 8 bases sitting between them. This table comes from immunoSEQ multiplex PCR, and its TCRdb copy is limited to in-frame clones, with some not included. Of roughly 100,000 clones in the sample, around nine tenths were seen once. This receptor was identified in a man aged 50-60 years with active or convalescent COVID-19. V gene TRBV12-3 or TRBV12-4 combines with J gene TRBJ2-5; TRBD1 might be the D (6 bases). The sample taken for sequencing was peripheral blood. CDR3 protein: CASSQGETQYF. CDR3 in DNA: TGTGCCAGCTCACAGGGAGAGACCCAGTACTTC.